Sequencing of this T cell receptor beta chain was carried out in a study of shared clonotypes between healthy human individuals. V shed 2 bases and J shed 0 bases, with 14 bases lying between them. From germline, CDR1 is SGHDT and CDR2 YYEEEE. The CDR3 has 17 residues. The method was immunoSEQ multiplex PCR; TCRdb's version includes in-frame clones alone and lacks a portion of them. The sample has about 380,000 clones, 90% to 97% seen once. Sequenced input: memory CD8+ T cells sorted from blood. Documented subset: CD45RO+ cells pooled with CCR7-negative TemRA cells. The J gene is TRBJ2-2, the V gene TRBV5-6; D may be TRBD1 (6 bases). This receptor was taken from a man aged 25-40 years in good health. CDR3 sequence (DNA): TGTGCCAGCAGCTTCCGGGGAACAGGGTCGAACACCGGGGAGCTGTTTTTT. Residues: CASSFRGTGSNTGELFF.